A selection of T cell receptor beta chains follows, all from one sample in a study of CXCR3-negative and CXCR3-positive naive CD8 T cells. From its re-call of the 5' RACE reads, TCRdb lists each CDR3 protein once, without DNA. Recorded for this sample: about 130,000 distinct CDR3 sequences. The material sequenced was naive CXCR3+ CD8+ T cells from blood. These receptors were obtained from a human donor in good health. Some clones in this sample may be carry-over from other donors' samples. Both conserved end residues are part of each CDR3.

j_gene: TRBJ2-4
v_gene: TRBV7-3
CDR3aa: CASSFDWDQRGARVKNIQYF

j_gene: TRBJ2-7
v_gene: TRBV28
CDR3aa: CASSLGTGGSYEQYF

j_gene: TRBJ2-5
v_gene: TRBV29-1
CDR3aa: CSVGGSGTQYF

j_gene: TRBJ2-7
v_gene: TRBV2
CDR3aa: CASPRSSYEQYF

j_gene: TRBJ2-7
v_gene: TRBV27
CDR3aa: CASSWDFLNEQYF

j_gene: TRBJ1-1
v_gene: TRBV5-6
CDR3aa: CASSLIGDTEAFF

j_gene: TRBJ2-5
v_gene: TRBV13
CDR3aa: CASSSAGQGDLGTSGSLGETQYF

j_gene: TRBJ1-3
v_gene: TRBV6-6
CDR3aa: CASSYSFSLTAAGNTIYF

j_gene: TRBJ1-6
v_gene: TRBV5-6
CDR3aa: CASSYTGGESYNSPLHF

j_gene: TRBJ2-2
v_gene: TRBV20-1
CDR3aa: CSARDGTGGDTGELFF

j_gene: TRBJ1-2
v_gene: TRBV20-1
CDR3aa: CSARGDRANYGYTF

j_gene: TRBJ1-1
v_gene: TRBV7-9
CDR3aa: CASSLGQGAQAFF

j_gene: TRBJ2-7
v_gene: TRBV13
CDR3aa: CASSLRLGLYEQYF

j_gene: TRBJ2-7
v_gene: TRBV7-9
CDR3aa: CASSLAVGAEYEQYF